This T cell receptor beta chain was recorded in a study of graft-versus-host responses after intestinal transplantation. Across the study: Recipients uniformly received anti-thymocyte globulin induction, followed by tacrolimus and steroids for roughly three years. Study-wide findings and caveats: Early HvG declines after transplant were associated with peak circulating GvH clone levels. Across patients carrying graft-donor T cell macrochimerism, allografts held high graft-versus-host to host-versus-graft clonal ratios. Ileal or blood samples showed some GvH clones first, and such clones were also found in recipient marrow.

The method was immunoSEQ multiplex PCR; TCRdb's version includes in-frame clones alone and lacks a portion of them. This sample has some 110,000 clones, with roughly 93% found just once. Germline V gene data show CDR1 as PRHDT and CDR2 as FYEKMQ (reference sequence). V lost 2 bases, J lost 5 bases, and 13 bases lay in between. The CDR3 consists of 15 residues. On this clone itself: The antigen remains unidentified.

This chain connects TRBV13 to TRBJ2-1; D tentatively reads TRBD1 or TRBD2 (6 bases each). The receptor's source is a human donor who was the organ donor for an intestinal transplant. The sequencing used unstimulated CD8+ T cells sorted from spleen or lymph node cells, collected before transplant. The CDR3 DNA sequence: TGTGCCAGCAGCTTAAGGGCAGGGGAGGACAATGAGCAGTTCTTC. Its protein product is CASSLRAGEDNEQFF.